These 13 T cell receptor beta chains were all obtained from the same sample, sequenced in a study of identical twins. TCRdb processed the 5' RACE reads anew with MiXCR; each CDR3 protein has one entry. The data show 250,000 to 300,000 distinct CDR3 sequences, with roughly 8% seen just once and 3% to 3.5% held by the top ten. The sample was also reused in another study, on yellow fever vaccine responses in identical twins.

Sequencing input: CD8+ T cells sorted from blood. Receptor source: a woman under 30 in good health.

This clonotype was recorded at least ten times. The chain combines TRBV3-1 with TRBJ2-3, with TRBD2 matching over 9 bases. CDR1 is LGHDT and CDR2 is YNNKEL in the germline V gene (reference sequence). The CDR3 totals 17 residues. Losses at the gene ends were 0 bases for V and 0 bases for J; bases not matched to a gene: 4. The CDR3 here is CASSQDQLAGSTDTQYF. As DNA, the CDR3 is TGTGCCAGCAGCCAAGATCAACTAGCGGGCAGCACAGATACGCAGTATTTT.

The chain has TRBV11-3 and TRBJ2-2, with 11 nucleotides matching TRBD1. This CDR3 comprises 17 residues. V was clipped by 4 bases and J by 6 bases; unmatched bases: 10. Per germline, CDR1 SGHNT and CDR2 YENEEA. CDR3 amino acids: CASSSEDPGQGAGELFF. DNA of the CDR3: TGTGCCAGCAGCTCCGAAGATCCGGGACAGGGGGCCGGGGAGCTGTTTTTT.

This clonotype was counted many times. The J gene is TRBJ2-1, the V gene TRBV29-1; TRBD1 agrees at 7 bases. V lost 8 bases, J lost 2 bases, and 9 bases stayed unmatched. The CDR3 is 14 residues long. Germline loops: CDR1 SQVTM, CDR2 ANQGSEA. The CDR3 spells CSLTGQSAYNEQFF. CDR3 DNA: TGCAGCCTAACGGGACAGAGCGCCTACAATGAGCAGTTCTTC.

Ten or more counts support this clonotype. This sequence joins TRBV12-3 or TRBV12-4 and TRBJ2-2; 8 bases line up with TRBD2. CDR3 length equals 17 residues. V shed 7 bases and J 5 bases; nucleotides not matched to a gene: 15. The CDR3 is CASNLFPSSGITGELFF. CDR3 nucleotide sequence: TGTGCCAGCAATCTCTTCCCTAGTAGCGGGATTACCGGGGAGCTGTTTTTT.

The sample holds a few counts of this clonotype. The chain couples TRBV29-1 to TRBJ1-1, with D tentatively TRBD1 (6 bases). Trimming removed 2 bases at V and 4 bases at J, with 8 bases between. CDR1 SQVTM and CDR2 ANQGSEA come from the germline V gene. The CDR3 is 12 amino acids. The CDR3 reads CSVEQGSTEAFF. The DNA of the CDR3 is TGCAGCGTTGAACAGGGGAGCACTGAAGCTTTCTTT.

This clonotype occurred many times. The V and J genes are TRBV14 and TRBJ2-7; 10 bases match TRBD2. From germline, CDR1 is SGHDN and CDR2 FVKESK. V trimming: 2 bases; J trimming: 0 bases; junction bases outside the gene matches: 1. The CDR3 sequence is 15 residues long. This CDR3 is CASSQTSGISYEQYF. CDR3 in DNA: TGTGCCAGCAGCCAAACTAGCGGGATCTCCTACGAGCAGTACTTC.

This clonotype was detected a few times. The CDR3 protein is CASSLGQLTTDTQYF. DNA for the CDR3: TGTGCCAGCAGCTTAGGACAGCTGACCACAGATACGCAGTATTTT. The chain links TRBV7-9 to TRBJ2-3; D is perhaps TRBD1 (5 bases). V gave up 1 base and J gave up 2 bases, with 10 bases separating them. This CDR3 has 15 residues. Germline values: CDR1 SEHNR, CDR2 FQNEAQ (reference sequence).

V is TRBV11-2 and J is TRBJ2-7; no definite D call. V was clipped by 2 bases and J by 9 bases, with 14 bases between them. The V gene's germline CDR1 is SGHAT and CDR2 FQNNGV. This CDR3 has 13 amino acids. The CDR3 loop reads CASSLLLAWGQYF. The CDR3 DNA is TGTGCCAGCAGCTTACTTTTGGCGTGGGGGCAGTACTTC.

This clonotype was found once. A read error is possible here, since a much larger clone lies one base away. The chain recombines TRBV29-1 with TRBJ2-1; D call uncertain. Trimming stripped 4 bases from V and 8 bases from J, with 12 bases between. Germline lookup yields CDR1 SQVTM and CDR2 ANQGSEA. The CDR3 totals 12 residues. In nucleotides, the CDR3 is TGCAGCGTTGCAGTTGCGGACCATGAGCAGTTCTTC. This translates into CSVAVADHEQFF.

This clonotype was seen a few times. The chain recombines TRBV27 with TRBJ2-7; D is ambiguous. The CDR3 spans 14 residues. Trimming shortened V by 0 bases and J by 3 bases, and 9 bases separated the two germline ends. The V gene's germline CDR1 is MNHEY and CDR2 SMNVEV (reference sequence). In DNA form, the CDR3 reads TGTGCCAGCAGTTTATCGGCGGCGAACTACGAGCAGTACTTC. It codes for CASSLSAANYEQYF.

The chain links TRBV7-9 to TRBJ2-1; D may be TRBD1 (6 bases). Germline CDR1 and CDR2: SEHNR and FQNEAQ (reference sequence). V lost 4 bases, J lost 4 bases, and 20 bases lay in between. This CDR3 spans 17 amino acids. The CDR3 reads CASSSPSEQGKYNEQFF. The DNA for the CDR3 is TGTGCCAGCAGCTCCCCGTCGGAACAGGGAAAATACAATGAGCAGTTCTTC.

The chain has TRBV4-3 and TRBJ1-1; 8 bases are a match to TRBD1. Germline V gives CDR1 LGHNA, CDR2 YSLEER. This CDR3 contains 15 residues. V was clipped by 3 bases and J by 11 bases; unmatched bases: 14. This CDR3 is CASSQSLGQGSLAFF. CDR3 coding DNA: TGCGCCAGCAGCCAGAGCCTCGGACAGGGAAGTTTGGCTTTCTTT.

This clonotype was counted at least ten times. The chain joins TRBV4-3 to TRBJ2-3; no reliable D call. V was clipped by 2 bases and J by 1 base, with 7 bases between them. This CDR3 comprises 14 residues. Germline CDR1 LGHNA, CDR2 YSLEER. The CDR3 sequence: CASSQQWGTDTQYF. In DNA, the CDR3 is TGCGCCAGCAGCCAACAGTGGGGCACAGATACGCAGTATTTT.